This T cell receptor (beta chain) was captured in a study of regulatory T cells in long-lasting Graves disease. For the study at large: Antithyroid drugs had been given to newly diagnosed Graves' patients for under 3 months.

This clonotype was counted ten times or more. Time point noted: newly diagnosed GD, antithyroid drugs for less than 3 months. PBMC-derived RNA was used for the TCR library. Arm-PCR of CDR3 regions with iRepertoire HTBI primers generated TCR beta libraries. Authors' processing steps: The study identified roughly 59 TRBV and approximately 14 TRBJ segments across samples. TCRdb processed the multiplex PCR reads anew with MiXCR; each CDR3 protein has one entry. TCRdb, rather than the study authors, made the V and J calls. The sample consists of about 210,000 distinct CDR3 sequences, approximately 18% of them appearing once. This sample also belongs to another study, concerning T cells in Graves' hyperthyroidism and ophthalmopathy.

The specimen comprised peripheral blood mononuclear cells (PBMCs), sampled at new diagnosis, from a patient treated with antithyroid drugs. The receptor was derived from a woman in her thirties with Graves disease.

The CDR3 nucleotides read TGCAGTGCTTACCTCAACAGGGAAGAGACCCAGTACTTC. The encoded protein is CSAYLNREETQYF. This chain connects TRBV20-1 to TRBJ2-5, with a possible D match to TRBD1 (6 bases). CDR3 length: 13 residues. CDR1 and CDR2 from the germline V gene are DFQATT and SNEGSKA (reference sequence). V gave up 5 bases and J gave up 3 bases, with 13 bases separating them.